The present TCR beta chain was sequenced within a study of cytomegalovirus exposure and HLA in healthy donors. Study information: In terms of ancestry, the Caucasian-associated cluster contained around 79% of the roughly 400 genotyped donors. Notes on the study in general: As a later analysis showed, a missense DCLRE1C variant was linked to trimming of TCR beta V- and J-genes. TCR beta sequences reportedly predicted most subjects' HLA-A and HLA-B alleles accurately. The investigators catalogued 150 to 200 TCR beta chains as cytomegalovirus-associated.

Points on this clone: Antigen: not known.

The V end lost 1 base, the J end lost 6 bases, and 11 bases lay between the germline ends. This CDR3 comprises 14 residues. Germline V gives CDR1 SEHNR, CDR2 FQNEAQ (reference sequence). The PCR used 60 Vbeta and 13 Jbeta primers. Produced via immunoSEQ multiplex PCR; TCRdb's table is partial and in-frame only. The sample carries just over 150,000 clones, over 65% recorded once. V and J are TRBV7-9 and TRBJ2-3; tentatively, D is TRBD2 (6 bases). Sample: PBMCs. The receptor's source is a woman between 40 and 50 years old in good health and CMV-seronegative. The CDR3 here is CASSLGGATDTQYF. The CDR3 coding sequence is TGTGCCAGCAGCTTAGGCGGGGCCACGGATACGCAGTATTTT.